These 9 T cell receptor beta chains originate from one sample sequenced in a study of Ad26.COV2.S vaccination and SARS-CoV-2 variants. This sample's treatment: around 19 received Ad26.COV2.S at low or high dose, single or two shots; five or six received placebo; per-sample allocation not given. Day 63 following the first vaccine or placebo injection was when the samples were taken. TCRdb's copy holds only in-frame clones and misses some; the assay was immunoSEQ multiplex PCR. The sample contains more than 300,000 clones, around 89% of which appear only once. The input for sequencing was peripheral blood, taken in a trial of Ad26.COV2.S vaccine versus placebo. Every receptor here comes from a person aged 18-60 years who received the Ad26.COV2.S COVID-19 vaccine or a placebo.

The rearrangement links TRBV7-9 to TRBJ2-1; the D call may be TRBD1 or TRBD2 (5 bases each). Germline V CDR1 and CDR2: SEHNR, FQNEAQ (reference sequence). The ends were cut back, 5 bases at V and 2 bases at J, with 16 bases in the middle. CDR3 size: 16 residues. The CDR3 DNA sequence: TGTGCCAGCAGCATATTCCGGGACCGCACCTACAATGAGCAGTTCTTC. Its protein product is CASSIFRDRTYNEQFF.

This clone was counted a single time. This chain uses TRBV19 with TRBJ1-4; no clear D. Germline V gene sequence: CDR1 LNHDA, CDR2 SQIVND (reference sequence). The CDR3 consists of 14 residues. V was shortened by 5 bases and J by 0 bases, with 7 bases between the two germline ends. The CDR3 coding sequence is TGTGCCAGTAGTGGAAGTGCAACTAATGAAAAACTGTTTTTT. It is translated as CASSGSATNEKLFF. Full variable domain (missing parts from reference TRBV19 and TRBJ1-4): DGGITQSPKYLFRKEGQNVTLSCEQNLNHDAMYWYRQDPGQGLRLIYYSQIVNDFQKGDIAEGYSVSREKKESFPLTVTSAQKNPTAFYLCASSGSATNEKLFFGSGTQLSVL.

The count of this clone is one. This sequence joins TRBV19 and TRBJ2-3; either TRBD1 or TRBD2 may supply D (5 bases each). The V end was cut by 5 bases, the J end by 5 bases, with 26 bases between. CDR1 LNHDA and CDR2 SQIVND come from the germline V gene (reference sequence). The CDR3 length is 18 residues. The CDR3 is CASSPMPPGTIMEDTQYF. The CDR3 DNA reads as TGTGCCAGTAGTCCGATGCCTCCCGGGACCATCATGGAAGATACGCAGTATTTT. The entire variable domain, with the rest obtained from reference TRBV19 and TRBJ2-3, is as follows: DGGITQSPKYLFRKEGQNVTLSCEQNLNHDAMYWYRQDPGQGLRLIYYSQIVNDFQKGDIAEGYSVSREKKESFPLTVTSAQKNPTAFYLCASSPMPPGTIMEDTQYFGPGTRLTVL.

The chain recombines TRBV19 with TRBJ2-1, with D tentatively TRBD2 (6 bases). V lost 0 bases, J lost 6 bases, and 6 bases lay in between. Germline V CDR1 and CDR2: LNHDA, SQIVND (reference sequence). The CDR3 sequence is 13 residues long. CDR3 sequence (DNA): TGTGCCAGTAGTATAGATAGCGGCAATGAGCAGTTCTTC. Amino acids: CASSIDSGNEQFF.

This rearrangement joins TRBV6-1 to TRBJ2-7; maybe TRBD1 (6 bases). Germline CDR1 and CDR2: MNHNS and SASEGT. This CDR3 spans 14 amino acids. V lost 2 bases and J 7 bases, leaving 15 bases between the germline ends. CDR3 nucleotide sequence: TGTGCCAGCAGTGAACTTTACAGGGCCGGGGAGCAGTACTTC. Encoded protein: CASSELYRAGEQYF.

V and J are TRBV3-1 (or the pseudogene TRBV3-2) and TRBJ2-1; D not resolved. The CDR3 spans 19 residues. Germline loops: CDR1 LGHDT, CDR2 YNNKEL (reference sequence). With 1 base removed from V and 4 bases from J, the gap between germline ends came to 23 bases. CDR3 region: CASSQVRSKKSPVYNEQFF. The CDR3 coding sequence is TGTGCCAGCAGCCAAGTTCGGTCAAAAAAATCCCCCGTATACAATGAGCAGTTCTTC.

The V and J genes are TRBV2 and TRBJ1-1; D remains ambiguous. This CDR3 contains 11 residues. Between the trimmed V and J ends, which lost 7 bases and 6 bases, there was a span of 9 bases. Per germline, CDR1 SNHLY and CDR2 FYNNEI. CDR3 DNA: TGTGCCAGCATATCATCCGCTGAAGCTTTCTTT. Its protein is CASISSAEAFF.

Here the CDR3 reads CASSLEQLSGETQYF. CDR3 sequence (DNA): TGTGCCAGCAGCTTAGAGCAATTATCCGGGGAGACCCAGTACTTC. This chain uses TRBV11-2 with TRBJ2-5; D call uncertain. The CDR3 runs 15 residues. Germline CDR1 is SGHAT and CDR2 is FQNNGV. Trimming pared 0 bases from V and 5 bases from J, leaving 13 bases between.

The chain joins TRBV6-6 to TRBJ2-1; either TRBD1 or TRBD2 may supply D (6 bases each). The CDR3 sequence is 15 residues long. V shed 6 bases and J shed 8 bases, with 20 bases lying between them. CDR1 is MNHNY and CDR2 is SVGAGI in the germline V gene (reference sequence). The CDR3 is CASRNTFFGGDEQFF. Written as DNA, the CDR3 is TGTGCCAGCAGAAATACGTTTTTCGGGGGCGATGAGCAGTTCTTC.